These 28 T cell receptor beta chains originate from one sample sequenced in a study of OX40 agonist ivuxolimab in advanced cancers. Clones were read by immunoSEQ multiplex PCR, and TCRdb kept only the in-frame ones, dropping some. Of about 160,000 clones in the sample, 85% to 95% were seen once. The sequences come from CD4+ or CD8+ T cells sorted from blood, collected in a trial of the OX40 agonist ivuxolimab. The receptors were gathered from an adult with an advanced solid tumor such as melanoma, head and neck, liver or kidney cancer.

The rearrangement links TRBV4-2 to TRBJ2-2; perhaps TRBD2 as D (7 bases). The V end was cut by 0 bases, the J end by 5 bases, with 19 bases between. Germline V gene data show CDR1 as LGHNA and CDR2 as YNFKEQ. The CDR3 runs to 18 residues. The CDR3 DNA is TGTGCCAGCAGCCAAGATCTCCCTCGGGGGGCGGGAACCGGGGAGCTGTTTTTT. Amino acid sequence: CASSQDLPRGAGTGELFF.

This rearrangement joins TRBV6-1 to TRBJ1-2; 12 bases map to TRBD1. V gave up 10 bases and J gave up 8 bases; unmatched junction bases: 8. This CDR3 has 13 residues. Germline CDR1 and CDR2: MNHNS and SASEGT. Here the CDR3 DNA reads TGTGCCACATCCGGGACAGGGGGCAGAGGCTACACCTTC. Encoded protein: CATSGTGGRGYTF.

V and J are TRBV5-8 and TRBJ2-3, with 9 positions matching TRBD1. J lost 1 base, V lost 0 bases, and 3 bases had no gene match. This CDR3 is built from 16 residues. The germline CDR1 and CDR2 sequences are SGHTS and YDEGEE. CDR3 DNA sequence: TGTGCCAGCAGCTTGGGCGACAGGGGGGGCACAGATACGCAGTATTTT. As protein: CASSLGDRGGTDTQYF.

The V call is TRBV5-1, the J call TRBJ2-5; D gene ambiguous. CDR1 SGHRS and CDR2 YFSETQ come from the germline V gene. The V end lost 0 bases, the J end lost 0 bases, and 0 bases lay between the germline ends. The CDR3 is 12 residues long. CDR3 region: CASSLDQETQYF. The CDR3, as DNA: TGCGCCAGCAGCTTGGACCAAGAGACCCAGTACTTC.

This chain links TRBV4-1 with TRBJ1-1; 8 bases match TRBD1. With V trimmed by 5 bases and J by 1 base, 6 bases remained unmatched. Germline V lookup: CDR1 MGHRA, CDR2 YSYEKL. The CDR3 contains 15 residues. The CDR3 spells CASSTDRGQNTEAFF. DNA for the CDR3: TGCGCCAGCAGCACAGACAGGGGACAGAACACTGAAGCTTTCTTT.

V and J are TRBV10-2 and TRBJ1-1; 9 bases match TRBD1. V gave up 6 bases and J gave up 8 bases; unmatched junction bases: 10. CDR1 is WSHSY, CDR2 SAAADI, per germline. The CDR3 has 14 amino acids. The CDR3 region is CASSGPGQGVEAFF. CDR3 in DNA: TGCGCCAGCAGCGGGCCGGGACAGGGAGTGGAAGCTTTCTTT.

Only one count was recorded for this clone. The chain is built from TRBV11-1 and TRBJ1-1; no reliable D call. The CDR3 runs 15 residues. Germline values: CDR1 SGHAT, CDR2 FQDESV (reference sequence). V shed 0 bases and J shed 0 bases, with 8 bases lying between them. The CDR3 DNA is TGTGCCAGCAGCTTAGCGCAGGTCTTGAACACTGAAGCTTTCTTT. This translates into CASSLAQVLNTEAFF.

The V call is TRBV29-1, the J call TRBJ1-1; no firm D call. This CDR3 region has 11 residues. Trimming removed 5 bases at V and 10 bases at J, with 14 bases between. Germline lookup yields CDR1 SQVTM and CDR2 ANQGSEA. Here the CDR3 DNA reads TGCAGCGTTAATCCCGGCGGTGGAGCTTTCTTT. Its protein product is CSVNPGGGAFF.

The chain employs TRBV7-9 and TRBJ1-4; D gene uncertain. The CDR3 has 14 residues. Germline-derived CDR1 and CDR2 are SEHNR and FQNEAQ (reference sequence). The ends were cut back, 1 base at V and 8 bases at J, with 11 bases in the middle. DNA of the CDR3: TGTGCCAGCAGCTTAGGGGTCGCAGGCGAAAAACTGTTTTTT. As protein: CASSLGVAGEKLFF.

The chain recombines TRBV18 with TRBJ2-3, with 7 nucleotides matching TRBD1. CDR1 is KGHSH and CDR2 is LQKENI in the germline V gene. V dropped 1 base and J dropped 1; count of bases not matched to a gene: 2. The CDR3 extends over 15 amino acids. The CDR3 protein is CASSPRGQGTDTQYF. The CDR3, as DNA: TGTGCCAGCTCACCACGCGGACAGGGCACAGATACGCAGTATTTT.

This sequence joins TRBV7-2 and TRBJ1-5; D is uncertain. V lost 5 bases, J lost 4 bases, and 21 bases lay in between. Germline V gene lookup returns CDR1 SGHTA and CDR2 FQGNSA. The CDR3 length is 17 residues. CDR3 loop: CASSADPRAVGNQPQHF. The CDR3 DNA sequence: TGTGCCAGCAGCGCCGACCCGCGGGCGGTCGGGAATCAGCCCCAGCATTTT.

The chain carries TRBV10-3 and TRBJ1-2, with D perhaps matching TRBD1 (5 bases). Between the trimmed V and J ends, which lost 6 bases and 4 bases, there was a span of 12 bases. CDR1 and CDR2 from the germline V gene are ENHRY and SYGVKD. The CDR3 is 13 residues long. The CDR3 nucleotides are TGTGCCATCAGGGGGGGGGACCCCTATGGCTACACCTTC. It translates to CAIRGGDPYGYTF.

The chain has TRBV7-9 and TRBJ2-5, with 7 bases that match TRBD1. The CDR3 runs to 17 residues. The J segment lost 5 bases and the V segment lost 4 bases, leaving 16 bases of the junction unmatched. Germline assignment: CDR1 SEHNR and CDR2 FQNEAQ (reference sequence). The CDR3 here is CASSWGKTGTLQETQYF. CDR3 sequence (DNA): TGTGCCAGCAGCTGGGGGAAGACAGGGACCTTGCAGGAGACCCAGTACTTC.

V gene TRBV28 combines with J gene TRBJ1-1; no definite D call. V lost 5 bases and J 4 bases, leaving 14 bases between the germline ends. CDR1 is MDHEN, CDR2 SYDVKM, per germline. The CDR3 totals 14 residues. The CDR3 spells CASSPPRVFTEAFF. The CDR3 DNA reads as TGTGCCAGCAGTCCCCCGCGGGTTTTCACTGAAGCTTTCTTT. Combining the CDR3 with reference TRBV28 and TRBJ1-1 gives the whole variable domain DVKVTQSSRYLVKRTGEKVFLECVQDMDHENMFWYRQDPGLGLRLIYFSYDVKMKEKGDIPEGYSVSREKKERFSLILESASTNQTSMYLCASSPPRVFTEAFFGQGTRLTVV.

The V gene is TRBV6-5, the J gene TRBJ1-3; D is unclear. V lost 2 bases, J lost 0 bases, and 8 bases lay in between. The CDR3 has 15 residues. Germline CDR1 is MNHEY and CDR2 is SVGAGI. In DNA form, the CDR3 reads TGTGCCAGCAGTTACCGAGGGAGCTCTGGAAACACCATATATTTT. It yields the protein CASSYRGSSGNTIYF.

The V gene is TRBV18, the J gene TRBJ1-4; D is perhaps TRBD1 (6 bases). This CDR3 has 16 residues. Germline assignment: CDR1 KGHSH and CDR2 LQKENI. Deletions cut 1 base from V and 4 bases from J, with 13 bases between. DNA of the CDR3: TGTGCCAGCTCACCACGTACGGGAGGGGGTAATGAAAAACTGTTTTTT. This encodes CASSPRTGGGNEKLFF.

CDR3 DNA: TGTGCCAGCAGTCGACACAGCCTACGCAATGAGCAGTTCTTC. Encoded protein: CASSRHSLRNEQFF. The chain uses TRBV28 and TRBJ2-1; D unclear. The CDR3 covers 14 residues. Trimming cost V 5 bases and J 6 bases, with 14 bases left between them. Germline CDR1 reads MDHEN; CDR2 reads SYDVKM. The full variable domain, with the rest looked up from reference TRBV28 and TRBJ2-1, is DVKVTQSSRYLVKRTGEKVFLECVQDMDHENMFWYRQDPGLGLRLIYFSYDVKMKEKGDIPEGYSVSREKKERFSLILESASTNQTSMYLCASSRHSLRNEQFFGPGTRLTVL.

The CDR3 spells CASSEGLNYGYTF. The CDR3 DNA follows: TGCGCCAGCAGTGAGGGATTAAACTATGGCTACACCTTC. The chain carries TRBV10-1 and TRBJ1-2; D unclear. CDR1 and CDR2 from the germline V gene are WNHNN and SYGVQD (reference sequence). Trimming cost V 2 bases and J 2 bases, with 6 bases left between them. This CDR3 comprises 13 residues.

The chain carries TRBV4-3 and TRBJ2-5, with 10 bases matching TRBD2. CDR1 is LGHNA, CDR2 YSLEER, per germline. The V segment lost 3 bases and the J segment 2 bases; nucleotides outside the gene matches: 15. This CDR3 spans 19 amino acids. The DNA of the CDR3 is TGCGCCAGCAGCCAGAGGTTAGCGGGAGGAGGTGGGGCTCAAGAGACCCAGTACTTC. This codes for CASSQRLAGGGGAQETQYF.

V and J are TRBV6-1 and TRBJ1-2, with a weak D call TRBD1 (5 bases). Per the germline V gene, CDR1 is MNHNS and CDR2 is SASEGT. The CDR3 sequence is 12 residues long. V was pared by 0 bases and J by 8 bases, with 7 bases between. The CDR3 DNA reads TGTGCCAGCAGTGAAGCGGGGGACGGCTACACCTTC. Translation: CASSEAGDGYTF.

The gene calls are TRBV11-2 and TRBJ2-2; 9 bases align to TRBD1. The V segment lost 7 bases and the J segment 5 bases; nucleotides outside the gene matches: 5. Per germline, CDR1 SGHAT and CDR2 FQNNGV. This CDR3 contains 14 residues. CDR3 sequence (DNA): TGTGCCAGCATAGGACAGGGGAAAACCGGGGAGCTGTTTTTT. Amino acid sequence: CASIGQGKTGELFF.

V is TRBV10-3 and J is TRBJ2-3; perhaps TRBD2 as D (5 bases). V lost 2 bases to trimming and J lost 2 bases, with 8 bases between them. This CDR3 spans 14 amino acids. The germline V gene encodes CDR1 ENHRY and CDR2 SYGVKD. CDR3 amino acids: CAISEERTTDTQYF. The CDR3 DNA sequence: TGTGCCATCAGTGAGGAGCGGACCACAGATACGCAGTATTTT.

The chain combines TRBV11-3 with TRBJ2-1; a weak D match, TRBD1 (5 bases). Trimming pared 3 bases from V and 10 bases from J, leaving 10 bases between. This CDR3 contains 12 residues. Germline values: CDR1 SGHNT, CDR2 YENEEA. The CDR3 is CASSFTNREQFF. CDR3 sequence (DNA): TGTGCCAGCAGCTTCACAAACAGGGAGCAGTTCTTC.

This chain links TRBV10-3 with TRBJ2-7; 9 nucleotides agree with TRBD1. The CDR3 runs 15 residues. Germline V gene lookup returns CDR1 ENHRY and CDR2 SYGVKD. V was pared by 2 bases and J by 1 base, with 3 bases of the junction left unmatched. This CDR3 reads CAISERGQGSYEQYF. The CDR3 DNA reads TGTGCCATCAGTGAGCGCGGACAGGGGTCCTACGAGCAGTACTTC.

This chain links TRBV7-2 with TRBJ2-7; D uncertain. The CDR3 length is 16 residues. CDR1 SGHTA and CDR2 FQGNSA come from the germline V gene. V lost 0 bases and J lost 0, with 12 bases in between. CDR3 residues: CASSLARSSSSYEQYF. The CDR3 coding sequence is TGTGCCAGCAGCTTAGCGCGCTCCTCGAGCTCCTACGAGCAGTACTTC.

The chain links TRBV18 to TRBJ1-4; D gene ambiguous. Germline V CDR1 and CDR2: KGHSH, LQKENI. V lost 3 bases and J 0 bases, leaving 8 bases between the germline ends. The CDR3 runs to 15 residues. The CDR3 sequence: CASSPNDATNEKLFF. The CDR3 DNA is TGTGCCAGCTCACCTAATGATGCAACTAATGAAAAACTGTTTTTT.

This clone came up a few times. V is TRBV19 and J is TRBJ1-5, with TRBD1 matching 11 bases. The J segment lost 4 bases and the V segment lost 5 bases, leaving 1 base of the junction unmatched. The CDR3 has 14 residues. In germline, CDR1 is LNHDA, CDR2 SQIVND (reference sequence). The CDR3 is CASSGTGGNQPQHF. The CDR3 DNA reads as TGTGCCAGTAGTGGGACAGGGGGTAATCAGCCCCAGCATTTT.

The CDR3 sequence: CASSPRYGYTF. DNA for the CDR3: TGTGCCAGCAGTCCACGCTATGGCTACACCTTC. V gene TRBV6-5 combines with J gene TRBJ1-2; no clear D. CDR3 length equals 11 residues. The germline V and J ends were trimmed by 5 bases and 4 bases, with 5 bases remaining between them. CDR1 and CDR2 from the germline V gene are MNHEY and SVGAGI.